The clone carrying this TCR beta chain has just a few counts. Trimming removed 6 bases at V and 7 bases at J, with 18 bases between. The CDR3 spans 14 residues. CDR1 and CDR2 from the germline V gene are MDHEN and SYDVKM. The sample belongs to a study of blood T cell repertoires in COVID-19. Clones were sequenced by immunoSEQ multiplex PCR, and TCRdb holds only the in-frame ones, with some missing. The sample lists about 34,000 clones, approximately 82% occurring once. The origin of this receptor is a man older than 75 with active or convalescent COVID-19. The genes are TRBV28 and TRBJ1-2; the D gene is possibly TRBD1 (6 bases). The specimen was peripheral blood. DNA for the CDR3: TGTGCCAGCAGCAGGGACACGACAGTCCGTGGCTACACCTTC. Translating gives CASSRDTTVRGYTF.